This TCR beta chain was identified during a study of shared clonotypes between healthy human individuals. This clone appeared once. Naive CD8 isolation took CD45RO-negative cells positively selected for CCR7 and excluded terminally differentiated effector memory CD45RA+ cells. Sequencing was performed with immunoSEQ multiplex PCR; in TCRdb, only in-frame clones are kept and a portion is missing. The table has 800,000 to 950,000 clones, around 96% seen once. Trimming removed 5 bases from V and 0 bases from J, with 14 bases in between. The CDR3 extends over 15 amino acids. Germline CDR1 MNHNY, CDR2 SVGAGI (reference sequence).

Source material: naive CD8+ T cells sorted from blood. The TCR was taken from a man younger than 40 in good health. The J gene is TRBJ2-7, the V gene TRBV6-6; TRBD1 is a possible D gene (6 bases). The CDR3 DNA sequence: TGTGCCAGCAGTCACCGACAGGAGAACTCCTACGAGCAGTACTTC. Its translation: CASSHRQENSYEQYF.